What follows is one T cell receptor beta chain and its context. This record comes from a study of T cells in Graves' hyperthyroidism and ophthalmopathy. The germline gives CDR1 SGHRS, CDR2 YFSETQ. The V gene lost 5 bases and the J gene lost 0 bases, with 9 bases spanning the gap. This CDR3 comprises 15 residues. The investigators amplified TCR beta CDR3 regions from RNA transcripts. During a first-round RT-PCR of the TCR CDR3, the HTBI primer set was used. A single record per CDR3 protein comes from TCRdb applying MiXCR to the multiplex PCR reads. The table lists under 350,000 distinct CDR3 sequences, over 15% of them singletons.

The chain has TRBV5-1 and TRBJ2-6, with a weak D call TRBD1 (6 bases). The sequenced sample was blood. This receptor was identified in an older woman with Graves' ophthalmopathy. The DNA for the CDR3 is TGCGCCAGCAGGGACAGCTTCTCTGGGGCCAACGTCCTGACTTTC. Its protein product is CASRDSFSGANVLTF.